This T cell receptor (beta chain) was retrieved from a study of cytomegalovirus exposure and HLA in healthy donors. This clone was observed a single time. What it binds is not known. The V segment lost 6 bases and the J segment 0 bases; nucleotides outside the gene matches: 8. The CDR3 length is 16 residues. Germline V gene lookup returns CDR1 MNHEY and CDR2 SVGAGI. Use of 60 Vbeta and 13 Jbeta primers characterized the PCR. Method: immunoSEQ multiplex PCR; TCRdb's copy keeps in-frame clones and lacks some. Among 170,000 or so clones listed, about three quarters were seen once. The study, taken as a whole, reports: Certain indistinguishable V segments, among them TRBV6-2 and TRBV6-3, were excluded. In a later analysis, TCR association rates varied by HLA locus: DRB1 most, HLA-C fewest.

Source material: PBMCs. The chain uses TRBV6-5 and TRBJ2-1; 7 nucleotides match TRBD2. The TCR was taken from a woman in her thirties in good health and CMV-seropositive. CDR3 nucleotide sequence: TGTGCCAGCAGGTACACCCGGACTAGCTCCTACAATGAGCAGTTCTTC. It translates to CASRYTRTSSYNEQFF.